Below are 29 T cell receptor beta chains sequenced from a single sample in a study of shared clonotypes between healthy human individuals. In the naive CD8 group, cells lacked CD45RO and were positively selected for CCR7, so terminally differentiated effector memory CD45RA+ cells were left out. Method: immunoSEQ multiplex PCR; TCRdb's copy keeps in-frame clones and lacks some. The sample lists about 2 million clones, approximately 95% occurring once. The sequencing input was naive CD8+ T cells sorted from blood. The receptors come from a man aged 18 to 30 in good health.

This chain uses TRBV13 with TRBJ2-7; 15 bases match TRBD2. Losses at the gene ends were 5 bases for V and 2 bases for J; bases not matched to a gene: 7. The germline V gene encodes CDR1 PRHDT and CDR2 FYEKMQ (reference sequence). The CDR3 has 17 amino acids. The DNA of the CDR3 is TGTGCCAGCAGCACTACGGGACTAGCGGGAGGTCCCTACGAGCAGTACTTC. Translating gives CASSTTGLAGGPYEQYF.

This clone is a singleton in its sample. This chain links TRBV7-9 with TRBJ1-3, with D perhaps matching TRBD1 (5 bases). Trimming pared 6 bases from V and 4 bases from J, leaving 13 bases between. CDR1 and CDR2 from the germline V gene are SEHNR and FQNEAQ (reference sequence). The CDR3 runs 14 residues. Here the CDR3 reads CASSQPGGGNTIYF. The CDR3 DNA reads TGTGCCAGCAGTCAACCGGGGGGAGGAAACACCATATATTTT.

This chain joins TRBV7-9 and TRBJ1-5, with 7 bases that match TRBD1. The CDR3 loop spans 14 amino acids. The V gene end was trimmed by 4 bases and the J gene end by 6 bases; junction bases not matched to a gene: 6. Germline V gene data show CDR1 as SEHNR and CDR2 as FQNEAQ (reference sequence). The CDR3 protein is CASSSSTGVQPQHF. CDR3 DNA: TGTGCCAGCAGCTCCAGTACAGGGGTTCAGCCCCAGCATTTT.

This chain uses TRBV6-1 with TRBJ2-5, with 7 bases identical to TRBD1. Germline V gene lookup returns CDR1 MNHNS and CDR2 SASEGT. CDR3 length equals 14 residues. Germline trimming cut 3 bases from V and 9 bases from J; bases unmatched to any gene: 10. In nucleotides, the CDR3 is TGTGCCAGCAGTGACACCGGGACAGCCGCTTCCCAGTACTTC. This gives the protein CASSDTGTAASQYF.

Turning to this clone: Other DNA sequences in the sample encode the same CDR3. The chain uses TRBV27 and TRBJ2-1; 9 bases are shared with TRBD2. The CDR3 has 15 amino acids. V was clipped by 0 bases and J by 3 bases; unmatched bases: 0. In germline, CDR1 is MNHEY, CDR2 SMNVEV (reference sequence). The CDR3 loop is CASSLSSGGYNEQFF. The CDR3 DNA is TGTGCCAGCAGTTTATCTAGCGGGGGCTACAATGAGCAGTTCTTC.

The CDR3: CASSFGQQILTDTQYF. The CDR3 bases are TGTGCCAGCAGCTTCGGACAGCAAATCCTCACAGATACGCAGTATTTT. This chain links TRBV11-2 with TRBJ2-3, with D perhaps matching TRBD1 (6 bases). Germline V gene data show CDR1 as SGHAT and CDR2 as FQNNGV. The CDR3 length is 16 residues. Trimming left V 3 bases short and J 2 bases short, with 15 bases between.

This clone appeared a single time. Other DNA sequences in the same sample also yield this CDR3. V is TRBV11-2 and J is TRBJ2-7, with D uncertain. The CDR3 is 12 amino acids. V was trimmed by 4 bases and J by 2 bases, leaving 6 bases between them. Germline values: CDR1 SGHAT, CDR2 FQNNGV. This CDR3 reads CASSSMTYEQYF. Written as DNA, the CDR3 is TGTGCCAGCAGCTCTATGACCTACGAGCAGTACTTC.

The V gene is TRBV11-2, the J gene TRBJ1-6; a possible D gene is TRBD1 (5 bases). Germline-derived CDR1 and CDR2 are SGHAT and FQNNGV. This CDR3 comprises 17 residues. V lost 1 base and J lost 4, with 14 bases in between. In nucleotides, the CDR3 is TGTGCCAGCAGCTTAGCGGGAGGGGCCGAATATAATTCACCCCTCCACTTT. Protein: CASSLAGGAEYNSPLHF.

The chain links TRBV9 to TRBJ1-4; D unclear. With 4 bases removed from V and 8 bases from J, the gap between germline ends came to 12 bases. The V gene's germline CDR1 is SGDLS and CDR2 YYNGEE. This CDR3 is built from 13 residues. This chain's CDR3 is CASSPKTGEKLFF. In DNA form, the CDR3 reads TGTGCCAGCAGCCCCAAAACGGGGGAAAAACTGTTTTTT. Drawing the rest from reference TRBV9 and TRBJ1-4, the complete variable domain is DSGVTQTPKHLITATGQRVTLRCSPRSGDLSVYWYQQSLDQGLQFLIQYYNGEERAKGNILERFSAQQFPDLHSELNLSSLELGDSALYFCASSPKTGEKLFFGSGTQLSVL.

This chain links TRBV5-4 with TRBJ2-2; D is unresolved. Trimming stripped 2 bases from V and 2 bases from J, with 13 bases between. The length of the CDR3 is 16 residues. CDR1 and CDR2 (germline): SGHNT, YYREEE (reference sequence). CDR3 in amino acids: CASSFGLVQNTGELFF. The CDR3 nucleotides are TGTGCCAGCAGCTTTGGCCTGGTGCAAAACACCGGGGAGCTGTTTTTT.

The V gene is TRBV2, the J gene TRBJ2-2, with 10 bases aligning to TRBD2. This CDR3 comprises 18 residues. Germline-derived CDR1 and CDR2 are SNHLY and FYNNEI. Losses at the gene ends were 2 bases for V and 0 bases for J; bases not matched to a gene: 6. CDR3 region: CASSESLAGAANTGELFF. The CDR3 DNA reads TGTGCCAGCAGTGAATCCCTAGCGGGAGCCGCGAACACCGGGGAGCTGTTTTTT.

The gene calls are TRBV27 and TRBJ1-5; 7 positions agree with TRBD1. The junction had 8 bases not matched to a gene; V was cut back by 6 bases and J by 6 bases. The CDR3 sequence is 14 residues long. Germline V lookup: CDR1 MNHEY, CDR2 SMNVEV (reference sequence). The CDR3: CASRPGQPVQPQHF. The CDR3 DNA sequence: TGTGCCAGCAGACCGGGACAGCCCGTTCAGCCCCAGCATTTT.

The rearrangement links TRBV10-1 to TRBJ1-6; D not resolved. The CDR3 has 13 residues. Germline V gives CDR1 WNHNN, CDR2 SYGVQD (reference sequence). V was cut by 3 bases and J by 8 bases, with 8 bases left in between. DNA of the CDR3: TGCGCCAGCAGTGAAACGGACTATTCACCCCTCCACTTT. Translated, it gives CASSETDYSPLHF.

The chain combines TRBV5-4 with TRBJ2-7, with 7 bases identical to TRBD2. The CDR3 has 15 amino acids. Unmatched junction bases numbered 9, after V lost 1 base and J lost 5 bases. The germline V gene encodes CDR1 SGHNT and CDR2 YYREEE (reference sequence). The CDR3 loop reads CASSLQLGGLNEQYF. CDR3 nucleotide sequence: TGTGCCAGCAGCTTGCAATTGGGGGGGTTGAACGAGCAGTACTTC. The full variable domain, completed using reference TRBV5-4 and TRBJ2-7, is ETGVTQSPTHLIKTRGQQVTLRCSSQSGHNTVSWYQQALGQGPQFIFQYYREEENGRGNFPPRFSGLQFPNYSSELNVNALELDDSALYLCASSLQLGGLNEQYFGPGTRLTVT.

The chain has TRBV11-2 and TRBJ2-3; TRBD1 is a possible D gene (6 bases). Trimming stripped 5 bases from V and 2 bases from J, with 20 bases between. This CDR3 is built from 17 residues. In germline, CDR1 is SGHAT, CDR2 FQNNGV. The CDR3 reads CASSTQQGFRDTDTQYF. Here the CDR3 DNA reads TGTGCCAGCAGCACGCAGCAGGGGTTCAGGGACACAGATACGCAGTATTTT.

As regards this clone: The sample has other DNA sequences that encode this CDR3 too. The chain recombines TRBV9 with TRBJ2-6, with 7 bases lining up with TRBD1. The CDR3 totals 15 residues. CDR1 is SGDLS, CDR2 YYNGEE, per germline. V was clipped by 2 bases and J by 2 bases; unmatched bases: 1. In DNA form, the CDR3 reads TGTGCCAGCAGCGTCCAGGGGGCTGGGGCCAACGTCCTGACTTTC. It specifies CASSVQGAGANVLTF. Filled out from reference TRBV9 and TRBJ2-6, the complete variable domain reads DSGVTQTPKHLITATGQRVTLRCSPRSGDLSVYWYQQSLDQGLQFLIQYYNGEERAKGNILERFSAQQFPDLHSELNLSSLELGDSALYFCASSVQGAGANVLTFGAGSRLTVL.

Regarding this clone: Other nucleotide sequences in the sample specify the same CDR3. The chain employs TRBV5-4 and TRBJ2-7, with TRBD1 matching 11 bases. Losses at the gene ends were 4 bases for V and 4 bases for J; bases not matched to a gene: 4. CDR3 size: 14 residues. Germline V gene lookup returns CDR1 SGHNT and CDR2 YYREEE (reference sequence). The CDR3 reads CASSPGQGAYEQYF. The CDR3 DNA sequence: TGTGCCAGCAGCCCTGGACAGGGGGCGTACGAGCAGTACTTC.

This sequence joins TRBV28 and TRBJ2-5; 8 bases map to TRBD1. CDR1 is MDHEN and CDR2 is SYDVKM in the germline V gene. Unmatched junction bases numbered 7, after V lost 5 bases and J lost 5 bases. This CDR3 contains 14 residues. CDR3 in amino acids: CASSQDRAGETQYF. The CDR3 DNA reads as TGTGCCAGCAGTCAGGACAGGGCAGGGGAGACCCAGTACTTC.

Remarks on this clone: This CDR3 is also generated by other DNA sequences in the sample. The chain carries TRBV2 and TRBJ1-4; D not certain. Germline V CDR1 and CDR2: SNHLY, FYNNEI. This CDR3 has 14 amino acids. With 4 bases removed from V and 0 bases from J, the gap between germline ends came to 6 bases. CDR3 sequence reads: CASSGTATNEKLFF. In DNA, the CDR3 is TGTGCCAGCAGTGGGACGGCAACTAATGAAAAACTGTTTTTT.

The rearrangement links TRBV7-9 to TRBJ2-7; 9 bases agree with TRBD2. In germline, CDR1 is SEHNR, CDR2 FQNEAQ (reference sequence). The J segment lost 5 bases and the V segment lost 4 bases, leaving 15 bases of the junction unmatched. The CDR3 sequence is 17 residues long. The CDR3 sequence: CASSSSISSGGKDEQYF. In nucleotides, the CDR3 is TGTGCCAGCAGCTCCTCCATCTCGAGCGGGGGGAAGGACGAGCAGTACTTC.

Of note for this clone: This sample includes further DNA sequences coding for the same CDR3. The gene calls are TRBV7-9 and TRBJ1-1; unclear D gene. V lost 2 bases, J lost 5 bases, and 3 bases lay in between. The CDR3 has 11 residues. The germline CDR1 and CDR2 sequences are SEHNR and FQNEAQ (reference sequence). DNA of the CDR3: TGTGCCAGCAGCTTAACGACTGAAGCTTTCTTT. Translated: CASSLTTEAFF. Looking up the rest from reference TRBV7-9 and TRBJ1-1 gives the full variable domain: DTGVSQNPRHKITKRGQNVTFRCDPISEHNRLYWYRQTLGQGPEFLTYFQNEAQLEKSRLLSDRFSAERPKGSFSTLEIQRTEQGDSAMYLCASSLTTEAFFGQGTRLTVV.

V is TRBV13 and J is TRBJ1-6; 7 nucleotides agree with TRBD1. Germline CDR1 reads PRHDT; CDR2 reads FYEKMQ (reference sequence). CDR3 length: 17 residues. The J segment lost 8 bases and the V segment lost 5 bases, leaving 15 bases of the junction unmatched. CDR3 DNA sequence: TGTGCCAGCAGCCTAGCCCGGACGACAGGGATAGATTCACCCCTCCACTTT. Translating gives CASSLARTTGIDSPLHF.

This chain joins TRBV29-1 and TRBJ1-2, with TRBD1 as a possible D gene (5 bases). The V end was cut by 1 base, the J end by 4 bases, with 10 bases between. The CDR3 is 13 amino acids. CDR1 is SQVTM and CDR2 is ANQGSEA in the germline V gene. The CDR3 DNA reads as TGCAGCGTTGAAGGGGGGGTCCGCTATGGCTACACCTTC. Translation gives CSVEGGVRYGYTF.

V usage is TRBV7-9 and J usage is TRBJ1-1; D ambiguous. Germline V gene data show CDR1 as SEHNR and CDR2 as FQNEAQ (reference sequence). The CDR3 runs 12 residues. V lost 3 bases to trimming and J lost 7 bases, with 9 bases between them. The CDR3, as DNA: TGTGCCAGCAGCTTCGGTTTCGGTGAAGCTTTCTTT. Protein sequence: CASSFGFGEAFF.

This clone is a singleton in its sample. This chain joins TRBV21-1 and TRBJ2-1; the DNA was not used to check the table's D call, TRBD2. TRBV21-1 is marked as a pseudogene. The CDR3 consists of 15 residues. The CDR3 here is CASSATSGLYNEQFF. CDR3 nucleotides: TGTGCCAGCAGCGCCACTAGCGGGCTCTACAATGAGCAGTTCTTC.

Details on this clone: Other DNA sequences in the sample encode the same CDR3. The V call is TRBV4-1, the J call TRBJ2-1, with TRBD2 matching over 7 bases. J lost 4 bases, V lost 1 base, and 4 bases had no gene match. The CDR3 has 15 amino acids. CDR1 is MGHRA and CDR2 is YSYEKL in the germline V gene. The CDR3 DNA reads as TGCGCCAGCAGCCAAGCTAGCGGAACTTACAATGAGCAGTTCTTC. Amino acids: CASSQASGTYNEQFF.

This clone came up once. The chain links TRBV4-1 to TRBJ2-1; 11 bases align to TRBD2. Trimming cost V 5 bases and J 6 bases; bases outside gene matches: 6. Germline V gene sequence: CDR1 MGHRA, CDR2 YSYEKL. The CDR3 has 15 amino acids. CDR3 sequence: CASSLLAGVFNEQFF. CDR3 sequence (DNA): TGCGCCAGCAGCTTACTAGCGGGAGTCTTCAATGAGCAGTTCTTC.

The chain combines TRBV5-1 with TRBJ2-3, with TRBD2 identical over 10 bases. With V trimmed by 1 base and J by 5 bases, 7 bases remained unmatched. This CDR3 is 16 amino acids long. The germline V gene encodes CDR1 SGHRS and CDR2 YFSETQ. CDR3 nucleotide sequence: TGCGCCAGCAGCTTGACCCTAGCGGGAGCGGTAGATACGCAGTATTTT. Protein sequence: CASSLTLAGAVDTQYF.

Remarks on this clone: The sample carries other DNA sequences with the same CDR3. The J gene is TRBJ2-1, the V gene TRBV5-6; D is undetermined. Germline CDR1 and CDR2: SGHDT and YYEEEE. The germline V and J ends were trimmed by 1 base and 6 bases, with 2 bases remaining between them. The CDR3 consists of 11 residues. The DNA of the CDR3 is TGTGCCAGCAGCTTGAGCAATGAGCAGTTCTTC. Protein product: CASSLSNEQFF.